This TCR beta chain is from a study of CD4+ T cells in melanoma. V was pared by 2 bases and J by 3 bases, with 6 bases between. The length of the CDR3 is 13 residues. The germline gives CDR1 LNHDA, CDR2 SQIVND (reference sequence). Measured with immunoSEQ multiplex PCR; TCRdb has only the in-frame clones, and not every one. This table has about 3,800 clones, approximately 66% appearing once. Sequences were obtained from cells from a culture (not recorded whether cultured in vitro). This TCR was sampled from a human donor with melanoma. The chain uses TRBV19 and TRBJ2-3, with TRBD1 as a possible D gene (6 bases). The CDR3 is CASSIQGTDTQYF. The DNA for the CDR3 is TGTGCCAGTAGTATACAGGGGACAGATACGCAGTATTTT. Drawing the rest from reference TRBV19 and TRBJ2-3, the complete variable domain is DGGITQSPKYLFRKEGQNVTLSCEQNLNHDAMYWYRQDPGQGLRLIYYSQIVNDFQKGDIAEGYSVSREKKESFPLTVTSAQKNPTAFYLCASSIQGTDTQYFGPGTRLTVL.